The rows below give T cell receptor beta chains drawn from one sample of a study of blood T cells in healthy people across ages. TCRdb independently ran MiXCR on the 5' RACE reads; one entry per CDR3 protein. The sample holds 1,500,000 or so distinct CDR3 sequences; approximately 42% are singletons and the top ten take under 5%. Material for sequencing was blood. The receptors come from a woman aged 18 to 35 in good health. Both conserved end residues are part of each CDR3. D genes are given only for firm matches. Rows give clone size only sometimes, using once, few, many, or a class for an expanded clone.

v_gene: TRBV4-1
j_gene: TRBJ1-2
abundance: -
d_gene: TRBD1
CDR3aa: CASSQEPGQATGYTF
CDR3nt: TGCGCCAGCAGCCAAGAGCCCGGACAGGCTACTGGCTACACCTTC

v_gene: TRBV5-1
j_gene: TRBJ1-1
abundance: once
d_gene: -
CDR3aa: CASSLDVTRAMNTEAFF
CDR3nt: TGCGCCAGCAGCTTGGACGTAACCCGGGCCATGAACACTGAAGCTTTCTTT

v_gene: TRBV20-1
j_gene: TRBJ2-7
abundance: -
d_gene: -
CDR3aa: CSARQFSYNEQYF
CDR3nt: TGCAGTGCTAGGCAATTCTCCTACAATGAGCAGTACTTC

v_gene: TRBV2
j_gene: TRBJ2-1
abundance: few
d_gene: -
CDR3aa: CASGLPGTLRVNEQFF
CDR3nt: TGTGCCAGCGGGCTTCCCGGGACACTGAGGGTCAATGAGCAGTTCTTC

v_gene: TRBV5-8
j_gene: TRBJ2-3
abundance: -
d_gene: -
CDR3aa: CASSLEPPDTLYF
CDR3nt: TGTGCCAGCAGCCTGGAACCGCCAGATACGCTGTATTTT

v_gene: TRBV4-1
j_gene: TRBJ2-3
abundance: -
d_gene: -
CDR3aa: CASSIRDSPGADTQYF
CDR3nt: TGCGCCAGCAGCATACGGGACTCCCCGGGGGCAGATACGCAGTATTTT

v_gene: TRBV20-1
j_gene: TRBJ1-4
abundance: few
d_gene: TRBD1
CDR3aa: CSAPDREGEKLFF
CDR3nt: TGCAGTGCCCCCGACAGGGAGGGTGAAAAACTGTTTTTT

v_gene: TRBV27
j_gene: TRBJ2-5
abundance: many
d_gene: -
CDR3aa: CASKKGETQYF
CDR3nt: TGCGCCAGCAAGAAGGGAGAGACCCAGTACTTC

v_gene: TRBV7-2
j_gene: TRBJ1-2
abundance: -
d_gene: -
CDR3aa: CASNAGSGYTF
CDR3nt: TGTGCCAGCAACGCCGGTTCTGGCTACACCTTC

v_gene: TRBV10-3
j_gene: TRBJ1-5
abundance: many
d_gene: TRBD1
CDR3aa: CATRDSTYQPQHF
CDR3nt: TGTGCCACCAGGGACAGCACGTATCAGCCCCAGCATTTT

v_gene: TRBV5-1
j_gene: TRBJ1-4
abundance: once
d_gene: TRBD1
CDR3aa: CASSEGPGTGKSEKLFF
CDR3nt: TGCGCCAGCAGCGAGGGTCCCGGGACAGGGAAGAGTGAAAAACTGTTTTTT

v_gene: TRBV20-1
j_gene: TRBJ2-3
abundance: few
d_gene: -
CDR3aa: CSAGTGSGDTQYF
CDR3nt: TGCAGTGCTGGAACAGGGTCGGGAGATACGCAGTATTTT

v_gene: TRBV20-1
j_gene: TRBJ1-6
abundance: once
d_gene: -
CDR3aa: CSARVGYDSPLHF
CDR3nt: TGCAGTGCTAGAGTGGGGTATGATTCACCCCTCCACTTT